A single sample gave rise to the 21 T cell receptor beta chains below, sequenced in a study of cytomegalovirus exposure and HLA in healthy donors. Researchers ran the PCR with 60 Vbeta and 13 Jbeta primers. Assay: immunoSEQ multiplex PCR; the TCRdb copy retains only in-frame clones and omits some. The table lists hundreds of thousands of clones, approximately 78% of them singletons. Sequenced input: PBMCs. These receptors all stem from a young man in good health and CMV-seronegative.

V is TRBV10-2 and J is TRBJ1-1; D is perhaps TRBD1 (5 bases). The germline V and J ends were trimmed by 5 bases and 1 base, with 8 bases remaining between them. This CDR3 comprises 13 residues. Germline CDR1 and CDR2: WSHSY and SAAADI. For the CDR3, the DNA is TGCGCCAGCAGTTCCCAGGGGAACACTGAAGCTTTCTTT. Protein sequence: CASSSQGNTEAFF.

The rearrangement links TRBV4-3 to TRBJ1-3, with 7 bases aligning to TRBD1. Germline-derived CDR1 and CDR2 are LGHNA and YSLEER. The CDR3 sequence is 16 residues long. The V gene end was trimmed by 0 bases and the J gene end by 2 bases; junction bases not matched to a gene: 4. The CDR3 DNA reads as TGCGCCAGCAGCCAAGACAGGGGGACGCCTGGAAACACCATATATTTT. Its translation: CASSQDRGTPGNTIYF.

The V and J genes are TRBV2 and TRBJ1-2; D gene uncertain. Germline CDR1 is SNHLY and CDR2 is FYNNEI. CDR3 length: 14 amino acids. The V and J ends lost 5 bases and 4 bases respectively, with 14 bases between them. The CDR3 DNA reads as TGTGCCAGCAGTATTACGGGTGAACCCTATGGCTACACCTTC. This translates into CASSITGEPYGYTF.

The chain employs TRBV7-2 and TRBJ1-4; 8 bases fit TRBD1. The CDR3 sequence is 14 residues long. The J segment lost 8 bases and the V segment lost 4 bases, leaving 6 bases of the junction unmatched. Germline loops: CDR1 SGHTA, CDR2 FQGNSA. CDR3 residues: CASSYDRGREKLFF. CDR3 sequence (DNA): TGTGCCAGCAGCTACGACAGGGGAAGGGAAAAACTGTTTTTT.

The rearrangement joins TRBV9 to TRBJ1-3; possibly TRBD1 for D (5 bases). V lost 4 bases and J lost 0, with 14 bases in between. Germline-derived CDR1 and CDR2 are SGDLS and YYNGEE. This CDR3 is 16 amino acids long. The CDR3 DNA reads TGTGCCAGCAGCCCCCAGGGCCAGAGCTCTGGAAACACCATATATTTT. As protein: CASSPQGQSSGNTIYF. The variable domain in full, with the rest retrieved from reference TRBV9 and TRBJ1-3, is DSGVTQTPKHLITATGQRVTLRCSPRSGDLSVYWYQQSLDQGLQFLIQYYNGEERAKGNILERFSAQQFPDLHSELNLSSLELGDSALYFCASSPQGQSSGNTIYFGEGSWLTVV.

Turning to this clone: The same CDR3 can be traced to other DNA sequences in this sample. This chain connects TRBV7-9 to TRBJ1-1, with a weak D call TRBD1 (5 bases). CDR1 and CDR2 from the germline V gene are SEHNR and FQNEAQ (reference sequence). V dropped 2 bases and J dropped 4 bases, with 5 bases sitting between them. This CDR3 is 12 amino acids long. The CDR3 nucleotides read TGTGCCAGCAGCTTAAGGGGCACTGAAGCTTTCTTT. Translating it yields CASSLRGTEAFF.

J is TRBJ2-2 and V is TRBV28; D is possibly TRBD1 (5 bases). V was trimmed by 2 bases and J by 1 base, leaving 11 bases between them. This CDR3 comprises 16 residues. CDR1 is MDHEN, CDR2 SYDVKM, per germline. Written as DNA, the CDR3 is TGTGCCAGCAGTTTACTCCCAGGGTGGAACACCGGGGAGCTGTTTTTT. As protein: CASSLLPGWNTGELFF.

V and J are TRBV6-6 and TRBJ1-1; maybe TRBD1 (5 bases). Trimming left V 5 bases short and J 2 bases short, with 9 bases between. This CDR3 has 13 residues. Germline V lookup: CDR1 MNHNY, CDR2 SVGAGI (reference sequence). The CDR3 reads CASSDRKNTEAFF. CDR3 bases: TGTGCCAGCAGTGACAGAAAAAACACTGAAGCTTTCTTT.

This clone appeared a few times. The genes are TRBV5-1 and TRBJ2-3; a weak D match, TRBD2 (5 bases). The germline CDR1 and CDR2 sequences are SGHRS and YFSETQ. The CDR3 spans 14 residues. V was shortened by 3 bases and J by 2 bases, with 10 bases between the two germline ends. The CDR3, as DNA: TGCGCCAGCAGCTCGGACTGGGACACAGATACGCAGTATTTT. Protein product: CASSSDWDTDTQYF.

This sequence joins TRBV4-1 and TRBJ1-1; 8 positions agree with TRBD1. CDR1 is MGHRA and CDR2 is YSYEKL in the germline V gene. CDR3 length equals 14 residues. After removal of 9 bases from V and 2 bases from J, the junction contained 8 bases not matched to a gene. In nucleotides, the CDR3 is TGCGCCAGAGGACAGGGACGGCTTAACACTGAAGCTTTCTTT. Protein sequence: CARGQGRLNTEAFF.

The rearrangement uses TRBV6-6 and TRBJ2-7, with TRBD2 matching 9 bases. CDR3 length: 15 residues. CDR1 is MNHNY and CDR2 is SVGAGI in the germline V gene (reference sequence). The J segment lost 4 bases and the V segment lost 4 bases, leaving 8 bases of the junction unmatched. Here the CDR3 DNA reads TGTGCCAGCAGTTGGGGGGCCAGCGGGGGGTACGAGCAGTACTTC. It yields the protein CASSWGASGGYEQYF.

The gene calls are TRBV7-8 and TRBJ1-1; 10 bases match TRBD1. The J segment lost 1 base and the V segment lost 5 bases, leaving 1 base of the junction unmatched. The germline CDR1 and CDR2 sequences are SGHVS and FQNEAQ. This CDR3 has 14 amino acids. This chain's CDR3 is CASSRDRGNTEAFF. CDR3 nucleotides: TGTGCCAGCAGCCGGGACAGGGGGAACACTGAAGCTTTCTTT.

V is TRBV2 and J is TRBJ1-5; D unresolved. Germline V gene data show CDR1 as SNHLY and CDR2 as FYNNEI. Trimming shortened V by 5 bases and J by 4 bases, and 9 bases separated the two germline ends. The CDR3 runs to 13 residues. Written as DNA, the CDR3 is TGTGCCAGCAGTTTCGGTGGTAATCAGCCCCAGCATTTT. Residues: CASSFGGNQPQHF.

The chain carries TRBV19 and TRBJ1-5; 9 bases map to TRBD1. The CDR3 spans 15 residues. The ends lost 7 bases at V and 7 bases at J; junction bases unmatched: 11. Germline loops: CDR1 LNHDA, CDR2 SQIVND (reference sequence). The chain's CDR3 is CASKSAGQGYQPQHF. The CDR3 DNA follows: TGTGCCAGTAAGTCCGCGGGACAGGGCTACCAGCCCCAGCATTTT.

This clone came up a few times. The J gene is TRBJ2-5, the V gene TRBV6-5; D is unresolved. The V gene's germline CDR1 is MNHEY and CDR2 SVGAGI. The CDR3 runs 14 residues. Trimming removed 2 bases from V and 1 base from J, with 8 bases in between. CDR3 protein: CASSYLPGQETQYF. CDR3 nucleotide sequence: TGTGCCAGCAGTTACCTCCCGGGCCAAGAGACCCAGTACTTC.

CDR3 nucleotide sequence: TGTGCCAGCAGCCCAGACAGGGTCCATGGCTACACCTTC. This translates into CASSPDRVHGYTF. This chain uses TRBV13 with TRBJ1-2, with 7 bases fitting TRBD1. V lost 5 bases to trimming and J lost 6 bases; unmatched junction nucleotides: 6. Germline assignment: CDR1 PRHDT and CDR2 FYEKMQ (reference sequence). CDR3 length: 13 residues. The whole variable domain, remainder taken from reference TRBV13 and TRBJ1-2, is AAGVIQSPRHLIKEKRETATLKCYPIPRHDTVYWYQQGPGQDPQFLISFYEKMQSDKGSIPDRFSAQQFSDYHSELNMSSLELGDSALYFCASSPDRVHGYTFGSGTRLTVV.

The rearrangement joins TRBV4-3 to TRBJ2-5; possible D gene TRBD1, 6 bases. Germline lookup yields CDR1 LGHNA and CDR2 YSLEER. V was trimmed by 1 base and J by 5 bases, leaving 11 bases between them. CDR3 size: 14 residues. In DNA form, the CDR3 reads TGCGCCAGCAGCCAAGGGGCAGGGGACGAGACCCAGTACTTC. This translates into CASSQGAGDETQYF.

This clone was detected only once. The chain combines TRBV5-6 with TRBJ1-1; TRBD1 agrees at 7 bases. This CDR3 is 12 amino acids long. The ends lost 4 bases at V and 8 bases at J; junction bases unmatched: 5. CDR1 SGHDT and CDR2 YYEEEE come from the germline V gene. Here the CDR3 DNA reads TGTGCCAGCAGCCAAGGGACAGCAGAAGCTTTCTTT. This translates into CASSQGTAEAFF.

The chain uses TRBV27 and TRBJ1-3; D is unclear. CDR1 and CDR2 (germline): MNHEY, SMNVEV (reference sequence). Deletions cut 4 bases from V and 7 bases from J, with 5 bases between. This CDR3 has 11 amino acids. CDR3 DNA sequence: TGTGCCAGCAGTTACGGTAACACCATATATTTT. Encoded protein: CASSYGNTIYF.

The CDR3 is CASSPTGTENTEAFF. The CDR3 region has the DNA TGTGCCAGCAGCCCGACCGGGACAGAGAACACTGAAGCTTTCTTT. The rearrangement joins TRBV7-2 to TRBJ1-1, with 7 bases aligning to TRBD1. This CDR3 region has 15 residues. Trimming removed 5 bases from V and 1 base from J; junction bases left unmatched: 7. Per the germline V gene, CDR1 is SGHTA and CDR2 is FQGNSA.

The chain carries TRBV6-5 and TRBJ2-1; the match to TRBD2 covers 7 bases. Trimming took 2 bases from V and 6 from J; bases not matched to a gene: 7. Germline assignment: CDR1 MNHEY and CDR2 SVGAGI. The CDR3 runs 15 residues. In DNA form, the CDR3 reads TGTGCCAGCAGTTACACACCCCCTAGCGGCAATGAGCAGTTCTTC. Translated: CASSYTPPSGNEQFF.